What follows is one TCR beta chain and its context. Its cognate antigen has yet to be identified. No much larger clone exists at a distance of one base, and base qualities are not known. As encoded in the germline V gene, CDR1 is MNHEY while CDR2 is SVGAGI. V sheds 7 bases and J sheds 3 bases, leaving 16 bases between their ends. Including the terminal cysteine and phenylalanine, the CDR3 comprises 14 residues. Kept here is only the CDR3 DNA, which spans 42 bases and is read in frame from base 1. The CDR3 regions of human TCRbeta chains were analyzed by immunosequencing. The paper's data handling went like this. Repertoire TCRs were matched against a reference library of SARS-CoV-2-specific TCRs generated with the MIRA antigen-specificity platform. Breadth was defined as the fraction of unique TCRs that were SARS-CoV-2-associated, and depth was defined as the fraction of total T cells that were SARS-CoV-2-associated. Using the MIRA data, each spike-specific TCR was mapped to the spike region that the TCR reacts to and placed in a CD4 or CD8 class. Log10-transformed breadth and depth values were compared by one-way ANOVA with Sidak's multiple comparisons tests. TCRdb stores this immuneACCESS table with in-frame sequences only. Part of the clones is absent; in the studies checked, under half of the shortfall reflects unresolved V genes, and no reason is known for the rest. The V and J calls and clone size were taken over from that table, and D and trimming were inferred from the DNA. The sample includes approximately 150,000 clones, with about 90% observed a single time. The ten largest clones add up to about 4.5% of the sample.

This record belongs to a study of T cell responses to AZD1222 COVID-19 vaccine (dated by TCRdb to about 2021). Concerning the study at large: A total of 233 trial participants underwent TCR sequencing, of whom about 210 received two doses of AZD1222 and some 25 received two doses of the MenACWY control vaccine. Trial participants were enrolled by age into subgroups of 18-55, 56-69 and 70-plus years, and around 150, 28 and 57 TCR-sequenced participants, respectively, were included in these subgroups. General study outcomes and caveats: CD4 TCRs associated with the vaccine covered the entire spike protein, and the dominant responses were in regions 160-218 and 743-854. Conclusions about previously exposed vaccinees were limited because only six or seven AZD1222 recipients were SARS-CoV-2 seropositive at baseline. In the small 56-69-year group, the increase in depth fell short of significance, most likely because of low power. Because no samples from the day 14 peak response were available, repertoires could be characterized only after the peak T cell response. After two AZD1222 doses, both the breadth and the depth of spike-specific TCRs were significantly higher than at day 0 and than in MenACWY recipients. Participants were mostly white British and included more females than males, and it was suggested by the authors that clonal diversity may have been underestimated. Epitopes outside the regions mutated in the B.1.351 and B.1.1.7 variants were reportedly recognized by nearly half of the unique spike-specific TCRs.

Interpreted using the paper, the time point label stands for: baseline before first vaccination. The sample's treatment or condition label is to be understood as: meningococcal conjugate vaccine given as trial control. Vaccinee samples came from UK trials COV001 and COV002, including a single-blind randomized controlled phase 2/3 trial of AZD1222 (ChAdOx1 nCoV-19) in healthy adults. Trial participant PBMC samples were collected at day 0 and day 28 after the second dose for TCRbeta chain sequencing. The starting material was peripheral blood, obtained on day 0 of MenACWY control vaccination. This TCR was recovered from an adult in good health. The chain is made from TRBV6-5 and TRBJ2-7; confidence is insufficient to name the D gene. The CDR3 has the sequence CASKGRREYYEQYF. The base sequence is TGTGCCAGCAAAGGCCGCCGAGAATACTACGAGCAGTACTTC.